One sample yielded the 12 T cell receptor beta chains listed below, sequenced in a study of CD8 T cells in ankylosing spondylitis. TCRdb fed the 5' RACE reads into MiXCR, producing one record per CDR3 protein. The data show fewer than 250,000 distinct CDR3 sequences, under 12% seen once. Sequencing used blood, either unsorted or a sorted T cell fraction (not recorded which). Source of these receptors: a male donor with ankylosing spondylitis or in good health (not recorded which).

This clonotype was counted many times. The rearrangement links TRBV20-1 to TRBJ2-7; D call uncertain. CDR1 is DFQATT and CDR2 is SNEGSKA in the germline V gene (reference sequence). CDR3 size: 13 residues. Trimming left V 6 bases short and J 0 bases short, with 12 bases between. The CDR3: CSAPAGSSYEQYF. CDR3 bases: TGCAGTGCCCCCGCTGGATCCTCCTACGAGCAGTACTTC.

This clonotype was recorded at least ten times. This rearrangement joins TRBV28 to TRBJ1-5, with D perhaps matching TRBD1 (6 bases). CDR3 length: 14 amino acids. V was shortened by 5 bases and J by 6 bases, with 14 bases between the two germline ends. The V gene's germline CDR1 is MDHEN and CDR2 SYDVKM. Here the CDR3 DNA reads TGTGCCAGCAGTCCCGGGGGGCAGACTCAGCCCCAGCATTTT. Translated: CASSPGGQTQPQHF. Using reference TRBV28 and TRBJ1-5 for the parts outside the CDR3, the full variable domain is DVKVTQSSRYLVKRTGEKVFLECVQDMDHENMFWYRQDPGLGLRLIYFSYDVKMKEKGDIPEGYSVSREKKERFSLILESASTNQTSMYLCASSPGGQTQPQHFGDGTRLSIL.

V gene TRBV20-1 combines with J gene TRBJ1-4, with D perhaps matching TRBD1 (5 bases). The CDR3 sequence is 15 residues long. V gave up 0 bases and J gave up 6 bases, with 14 bases separating them. Germline V gives CDR1 DFQATT, CDR2 SNEGSKA (reference sequence). CDR3 DNA: TGCAGTGCTAGAGAGGTGCGGGACGGGTATGAAAAACTGTTTTTT. It codes for CSAREVRDGYEKLFF.

This clonotype came up many times. The chain recombines TRBV5-5 with TRBJ1-2; TRBD1 agrees at 7 bases. There are 14 residues in the CDR3. Germline CDR1 SGHKS, CDR2 YYEKEE (reference sequence). J was trimmed by 3 bases and V by 4 bases; bases with no gene match: 6. CDR3 sequence: CASSGDSGYYGYTF. The CDR3 DNA follows: TGTGCCAGCAGCGGGGACAGTGGATACTATGGCTACACCTTC.

This clonotype was counted a few times. The chain recombines TRBV20-1 with TRBJ2-4, with D perhaps TRBD1 or TRBD2 (5 bases each). CDR3 length: 11 residues. Germline V gene lookup returns CDR1 DFQATT and CDR2 SNEGSKA (reference sequence). CDR3 coding DNA: TGCACTGGGGGTTCCAAAAACATTCAGTACTTC. Encoded protein: CTGGSKNIQYF.

This clonotype was observed a few times. The V call is TRBV20-1, the J call TRBJ2-7; D may be TRBD1 or TRBD2 (5 bases each). Germline V CDR1 and CDR2: DFQATT, SNEGSKA (reference sequence). V lost 6 bases and J lost 0, with 18 bases in between. The CDR3 runs to 15 residues. The CDR3, as DNA: TGCAGTGCAGACAAGGGGAAGGGGACCTCCTACGAGCAGTACTTC. Translating it yields CSADKGKGTSYEQYF.

This clonotype was picked up a small number of times. The chain carries TRBV19 and TRBJ2-3; 8 bases line up with TRBD2. Germline CDR1 LNHDA, CDR2 SQIVND (reference sequence). The CDR3 loop spans 15 amino acids. Trimming removed 1 base from V and 6 bases from J; junction bases left unmatched: 6. The DNA of the CDR3 is TGTGCCAGTAGTATAGGGGGTTCGGGAGGGGATACGCAGTATTTT. Translated: CASSIGGSGGDTQYF.

This clonotype was counted ten times or more. This chain links TRBV28 with TRBJ2-1; TRBD1 matches at 7 bases. Unmatched junction bases numbered 8, after V lost 8 bases and J lost 4 bases. Per germline, CDR1 MDHEN and CDR2 SYDVKM. The CDR3 is made up of 14 amino acids. CDR3 sequence reads: CASVPGQTYNEQFF. The CDR3 DNA is TGTGCCAGCGTACCGGGACAGACATACAATGAGCAGTTCTTC.

This clonotype has at least ten counts. V and J are TRBV20-1 and TRBJ2-7; possibly TRBD2 for D (6 bases). This CDR3 has 11 amino acids. Germline V gene data show CDR1 as DFQATT and CDR2 as SNEGSKA (reference sequence). CDR3 sequence reads: CSGGGSYEQYF. In DNA form, the CDR3 reads TGCAGCGGGGGTGGGTCCTACGAGCAGTACTTC.

This clonotype has at least ten counts. V usage is TRBV5-1 and J usage is TRBJ2-1, with a tentative D call TRBD1 (6 bases). Trimming stripped 5 bases from V and 1 base from J, with 10 bases between. Germline V gives CDR1 SGHRS, CDR2 YFSETQ. The CDR3 is 14 residues long. CDR3 amino acids: CASSGGQSYNEQFF. The CDR3, as DNA: TGCGCCAGCAGTGGGGGCCAATCCTACAATGAGCAGTTCTTC.

This clonotype showed up many times. Here the CDR3 reads CASRLAGGLTYEQYF. The DNA of the CDR3 is TGTGCCAGCAGACTAGCGGGGGGCCTTACCTACGAGCAGTACTTC. The chain carries TRBV7-2 and TRBJ2-7, with TRBD2 identical over 12 bases. Germline V gene lookup returns CDR1 SGHTA and CDR2 FQGNSA. The junction had 5 bases not matched to a gene; V was cut back by 6 bases and J by 2 bases. CDR3 length equals 15 residues.

This clonotype was detected ten times or more. The chain links TRBV12-3 or TRBV12-4 to TRBJ2-2; TRBD2 matches 8 bases. V was clipped by 3 bases and J by 4 bases; unmatched bases: 10. The CDR3 has 17 amino acids. The CDR3 sequence is CASSFTGGGRGTGELFF. The CDR3 region has the DNA TGTGCCAGCAGTTTTACCGGGGGGGGCCGAGGCACCGGGGAGCTGTTTTTT.